Listed below are T cell receptor beta chains from one sample, sequenced in a study of cytomegalovirus exposure and HLA in healthy donors. Generated by immunoSEQ multiplex PCR, the TCRdb table keeps only in-frame clones and is missing some. The repertoire holds roughly 150,000 clones, roughly 80% seen once, with 1% to 1.5% in the top ten. Source material: PBMCs. The receptors here all came from a man aged 50-59 years in good health and CMV-seropositive. Both conserved end residues are part of each CDR3. Fields, in order: clone size, CDR3 length, D gene, V gene, J gene, CDR3 DNA, CDR3 protein. D genes are given only for firm matches. Rows give clone size only sometimes, using once, few, many, or a class for an expanded clone.

abundance: .; len: 16; d_gene: .; v_gene: TRBV5-1; j_gene: TRBJ2-7; CDR3nt: TGCGCCAGCAGCCGACGGGCGGGACAGTTCGGTGACGAGCAGTACTTC; CDR3aa: CASSRRAGQFGDEQYF
abundance: .; len: 17; d_gene: TRBD2; v_gene: TRBV4-1; j_gene: TRBJ2-5; CDR3nt: TGCGCCAGCAGCCACAGACGGGAGGGCCTCCTCCAAGAGACCCAGTACTTC; CDR3aa: CASSHRREGLLQETQYF
abundance: .; len: 15; d_gene: .; v_gene: TRBV27; j_gene: TRBJ1-2; CDR3nt: TGTGCCAGCAGTACCGCCTGGGGGGACGGCTATGGCTACACCTTC; CDR3aa: CASSTAWGDGYGYTF
abundance: .; len: 13; d_gene: .; v_gene: TRBV6-5; j_gene: TRBJ1-2; CDR3nt: TGTGCCAGCCAGGGGTTAGGGATCGATGGCTACACCTTC; CDR3aa: CASQGLGIDGYTF
abundance: once; len: 18; d_gene: TRBD2; v_gene: TRBV14; j_gene: TRBJ2-7; CDR3nt: TGTGCCAGCAGCCAAGATCTGGGACTAGCGGGGATCTCCTACGAGCAGTACTTC; CDR3aa: CASSQDLGLAGISYEQYF
abundance: .; len: 15; d_gene: TRBD1; v_gene: TRBV6-5; j_gene: TRBJ2-7; CDR3nt: TGTGCCAGCAGTTACGCAGGACAGGGGGGGTACGAGCAGTACTTC; CDR3aa: CASSYAGQGGYEQYF
abundance: .; len: 16; d_gene: TRBD2; v_gene: TRBV27; j_gene: TRBJ2-5; CDR3nt: TGTGCCAGCAGTTTAGCGGGGGGGCCTCTCCAAGAGACCCAGTACTTC; CDR3aa: CASSLAGGPLQETQYF
abundance: once; len: 15; d_gene: TRBD1; v_gene: TRBV6-6; j_gene: TRBJ1-2; CDR3nt: TGTGCCAGCAGCCTACAGGGGCCCGTGATGGGGGGCTACACCTTC; CDR3aa: CASSLQGPVMGGYTF
abundance: .; len: 16; d_gene: TRBD2; v_gene: TRBV10-2; j_gene: TRBJ2-2; CDR3nt: TGCGCCAGCAGTGGGACTAGCGGGCCCAACACCGGGGAGCTGCTTTTT; CDR3aa: CASSGTSGPNTGELLF
abundance: .; len: 15; d_gene: .; v_gene: TRBV7-9; j_gene: TRBJ1-5; CDR3nt: TGTGCCAGCAGCTTAGGACAGACCCAGGATCAGCCCCAGCATTTT; CDR3aa: CASSLGQTQDQPQHF
abundance: .; len: 15; d_gene: .; v_gene: TRBV19; j_gene: TRBJ1-1; CDR3nt: TGTGCCAGTAGTGACCCCCGGACGGGAAACACTGAAGCTTTCTTT; CDR3aa: CASSDPRTGNTEAFF
abundance: .; len: 14; d_gene: .; v_gene: TRBV4-1; j_gene: TRBJ1-3; CDR3nt: TGCGCCAGCAGCCTACCGGGTTGGAGGGACACCATATATTTT; CDR3aa: CASSLPGWRDTIYF
abundance: .; len: 14; d_gene: .; v_gene: TRBV5-4; j_gene: TRBJ2-3; CDR3nt: TGTGCCAGCCGCATGACTACGTCCACAGATACGCAGTATTTT; CDR3aa: CASRMTTSTDTQYF
abundance: .; len: 15; d_gene: .; v_gene: TRBV2; j_gene: TRBJ1-6; CDR3nt: TGTGCCAGCAGTGAGATGAGGGTGGGGAATTCACCCCTCCACTTT; CDR3aa: CASSEMRVGNSPLHF
abundance: .; len: 13; d_gene: .; v_gene: TRBV7-2; j_gene: TRBJ2-1; CDR3nt: TGTGCCAGCAGCTTAGGCAAACACCATGAGCAGTTCTTC; CDR3aa: CASSLGKHHEQFF
abundance: few; len: 13; d_gene: TRBD1; v_gene: TRBV7-3; j_gene: TRBJ1-1; CDR3nt: TGTGCCAGCAGCCGAGGGACAGGGCGGGTAGCTTTCTTT; CDR3aa: CASSRGTGRVAFF
abundance: once; len: 17; d_gene: TRBD2; v_gene: TRBV4-2; j_gene: TRBJ2-5; CDR3nt: TGTGCCAGCAGCCAAGCCGGACTAGCGGGTTTCCAAGAGACCCAGTACTTC; CDR3aa: CASSQAGLAGFQETQYF
abundance: .; len: 12; d_gene: TRBD2; v_gene: TRBV27; j_gene: TRBJ2-7; CDR3nt: TGTGCCAGCAGTTCGCGGGGGTACGAGCAGTACTTC; CDR3aa: CASSSRGYEQYF
abundance: .; len: 15; d_gene: .; v_gene: TRBV7-8; j_gene: TRBJ1-6; CDR3nt: TGTGCCAGCAGCTCGGGTCGGGGTTATAATTCACCCCTCCACTTT; CDR3aa: CASSSGRGYNSPLHF
abundance: .; len: 18; d_gene: .; v_gene: TRBV9; j_gene: TRBJ2-2; CDR3nt: TGTGCCAGCAGCACAAGGCCGGGACAACCAAGAGACACCGGGGAGCTGTTTTTT; CDR3aa: CASSTRPGQPRDTGELFF
abundance: .; len: 15; d_gene: .; v_gene: TRBV27; j_gene: TRBJ1-5; CDR3nt: TGTGCCAGCAGTTTAGGGCCAGCCATCAATCAACCCCAGCATTTT; CDR3aa: CASSLGPAINQPQHF
abundance: once; len: 15; d_gene: .; v_gene: TRBV5-1; j_gene: TRBJ1-3; CDR3nt: TGCGCCAGCAGCTTCGGGGGGGCCTCTGGAAACACCATATATTTT; CDR3aa: CASSFGGASGNTIYF
abundance: once; len: 15; d_gene: .; v_gene: TRBV5-6; j_gene: TRBJ1-3; CDR3nt: TGTGCCAGCAGCTTGAGGGGGTGGGCTGGAAACACCATATATTTT; CDR3aa: CASSLRGWAGNTIYF
abundance: .; len: 13; d_gene: .; v_gene: TRBV18; j_gene: TRBJ2-3; CDR3nt: TGTGCCAGCTCACCATCTAGCACAGATACGCAGTATTTT; CDR3aa: CASSPSSTDTQYF
abundance: .; len: 18; d_gene: TRBD2; v_gene: TRBV18; j_gene: TRBJ2-1; CDR3nt: TGTGCCAGCTCACGCTCCGGACTAGCGGGAGTGACCTACAATGAGCAGTTCTTC; CDR3aa: CASSRSGLAGVTYNEQFF
abundance: few; len: 18; d_gene: TRBD2; v_gene: TRBV4-1; j_gene: TRBJ2-7; CDR3nt: TGCGCCAGCAGCCAAGCTGCCCCTGGTCTAGCGGTAGCCTACGAGCAGTACTTC; CDR3aa: CASSQAAPGLAVAYEQYF
abundance: .; len: 16; d_gene: TRBD1; v_gene: TRBV18; j_gene: TRBJ1-6; CDR3nt: TGTGCCAGCTCTCCCCAGGGGGCGGACGGTAATTCACCCCTCCACTTT; CDR3aa: CASSPQGADGNSPLHF
abundance: .; len: 14; d_gene: .; v_gene: TRBV6-5; j_gene: TRBJ1-6; CDR3nt: TGTGCCAGCAGTAACCGGGACACGGGTTCACCCCTCCACTTT; CDR3aa: CASSNRDTGSPLHF
abundance: .; len: 18; d_gene: TRBD2; v_gene: TRBV5-8; j_gene: TRBJ2-3; CDR3nt: TGTGCCAGCAGCCCGGGTCGAAGCGGGGGTTCTAGCACAGATACGCAGTATTTT; CDR3aa: CASSPGRSGGSSTDTQYF
abundance: .; len: 16; d_gene: TRBD1; v_gene: TRBV19; j_gene: TRBJ1-5; CDR3nt: TGTGCCAGTAGTATGAGGGACAGGGGAGGGTCTCAGCCCCAGCATTTT; CDR3aa: CASSMRDRGGSQPQHF
abundance: .; len: 13; d_gene: .; v_gene: TRBV19; j_gene: TRBJ1-5; CDR3nt: TGTGCCAGTAGTAGGGAGGGTAATCAGCCCCAGCATTTT; CDR3aa: CASSREGNQPQHF
abundance: few; len: 15; d_gene: TRBD1; v_gene: TRBV27; j_gene: TRBJ2-2; CDR3nt: TGTGCCAGCAGTTTAGGACAGGGGTCGGCCGGGGAGCTGTTTTTT; CDR3aa: CASSLGQGSAGELFF
abundance: .; len: 17; d_gene: TRBD1; v_gene: TRBV9; j_gene: TRBJ1-1; CDR3nt: TGTGCCAGCAGCGTAAGCCCCGGGACAGGGGGCTTTTCTGAAGCTTTCTTT; CDR3aa: CASSVSPGTGGFSEAFF
abundance: .; len: 19; d_gene: TRBD1; v_gene: TRBV10-3; j_gene: TRBJ2-7; CDR3nt: TGTGCCATTGGAACCAGTTTTTCGTCCCGGACAGGGTCCTCCTACGAGCAGTACTTC; CDR3aa: CAIGTSFSSRTGSSYEQYF
abundance: .; len: 14; d_gene: .; v_gene: TRBV4-2; j_gene: TRBJ1-4; CDR3nt: TGTGCCAGCAGTCGACAGGCAACTAATGAAAAACTGTTTTTT; CDR3aa: CASSRQATNEKLFF
abundance: few; len: 13; d_gene: .; v_gene: TRBV7-3; j_gene: TRBJ2-5; CDR3nt: TGTGCCAGCAGCTTAGGGCTATTAGAGACCCAGTACTTC; CDR3aa: CASSLGLLETQYF
abundance: .; len: 13; d_gene: TRBD2; v_gene: TRBV6-6; j_gene: TRBJ2-3; CDR3nt: TGTGCCACCCGGGAGGGGGGGATAGATACGCAGTATTTT; CDR3aa: CATREGGIDTQYF
abundance: .; len: 14; d_gene: TRBD1; v_gene: TRBV5-3; j_gene: TRBJ2-7; CDR3nt: TGTGCCAGAAGCCACGGACAGGGTTCTTACGAGCAGTACTTC; CDR3aa: CARSHGQGSYEQYF
abundance: .; len: 15; d_gene: TRBD1; v_gene: TRBV5-1; j_gene: TRBJ1-1; CDR3nt: TGCGCCAGCAGCTTGTCAGGGGGCTTGAACACTGAAGCTTTCTTT; CDR3aa: CASSLSGGLNTEAFF
abundance: .; len: 14; d_gene: TRBD2; v_gene: TRBV14; j_gene: TRBJ2-7; CDR3nt: TGTGCCAGCAGCCAAGCGGGAGGGCCGCGCGAGCAGTACTTC; CDR3aa: CASSQAGGPREQYF
abundance: once; len: 16; d_gene: TRBD2; v_gene: TRBV6-5; j_gene: TRBJ2-3; CDR3nt: TGTGCCAGCAGTTACGGGAGGGGTCGGAGCACAGATACGCAGTATTTT; CDR3aa: CASSYGRGRSTDTQYF
abundance: .; len: 14; d_gene: .; v_gene: TRBV7-9; j_gene: TRBJ1-2; CDR3nt: TGTGCCAGCAGTTTCCTCGGGGCTAACTATGGCTACACCTTC; CDR3aa: CASSFLGANYGYTF
abundance: .; len: 13; d_gene: TRBD2; v_gene: TRBV9; j_gene: TRBJ2-7; CDR3nt: TGTGCCAGCAGCCGCGGGGGGGTCTACGAGCAGTACTTC; CDR3aa: CASSRGGVYEQYF
abundance: .; len: 14; d_gene: .; v_gene: TRBV18; j_gene: TRBJ1-1; CDR3nt: TGTGCCAGCTCACCAGGAGGATTGAACACTGAAGCTTTCTTT; CDR3aa: CASSPGGLNTEAFF
abundance: .; len: 14; d_gene: .; v_gene: TRBV5-1; j_gene: TRBJ2-6; CDR3nt: TGCGCCAGCAAATTAAACTCTGGGGCCAACGTCCTGACTTTC; CDR3aa: CASKLNSGANVLTF
abundance: .; len: 12; d_gene: TRBD1; v_gene: TRBV6-5; j_gene: TRBJ1-1; CDR3nt: TGTGCCAGCAGCAACGACAGGGGGAAAGCTTTCTTT; CDR3aa: CASSNDRGKAFF
abundance: .; len: 12; d_gene: .; v_gene: TRBV10-3; j_gene: TRBJ2-1; CDR3nt: TGTGCCATCAAAGGGCGGGACAATGAGCAGTTCTTC; CDR3aa: CAIKGRDNEQFF
abundance: .; len: 15; d_gene: .; v_gene: TRBV7-6; j_gene: TRBJ2-1; CDR3nt: TGTGCCAGCAGCTTGACGGGGAGCTCCTACAATGAGCAGTTCTTC; CDR3aa: CASSLTGSSYNEQFF
abundance: .; len: 15; d_gene: TRBD2; v_gene: TRBV5-1; j_gene: TRBJ2-3; CDR3nt: TGCGCCAGCAGCTCCCTAGCGGGAGGTACAGATACGCAGTATTTT; CDR3aa: CASSSLAGGTDTQYF
abundance: .; len: 15; d_gene: TRBD2; v_gene: TRBV5-1; j_gene: TRBJ2-7; CDR3nt: TGCGCCAGCAGCCCCTCGGCGGGAGCCCCCTACGAGCAGTACTTC; CDR3aa: CASSPSAGAPYEQYF
abundance: .; len: 13; d_gene: .; v_gene: TRBV2; j_gene: TRBJ1-5; CDR3nt: TGTGCCAGCTCCCGGGAGCCCGGACAGCCCCAGCATTTT; CDR3aa: CASSREPGQPQHF
abundance: .; len: 17; d_gene: TRBD1; v_gene: TRBV5-1; j_gene: TRBJ2-4; CDR3nt: TGCGCCAGCAGCTTGGGGCCCGGGACAGGATATGGGGGCATTCAGTACTTC; CDR3aa: CASSLGPGTGYGGIQYF
abundance: .; len: 16; d_gene: TRBD2; v_gene: TRBV5-1; j_gene: TRBJ2-3; CDR3nt: TGCGCCAGCAGCTATGAGCGGGGAGCGGGCACAGATACGCAGTATTTT; CDR3aa: CASSYERGAGTDTQYF
abundance: few; len: 11; d_gene: .; v_gene: TRBV10-1; j_gene: TRBJ1-1; CDR3nt: TGCGCCAGCAGTGAGCCGAGAGAAGCTTTCTTT; CDR3aa: CASSEPREAFF
abundance: once; len: 15; d_gene: .; v_gene: TRBV5-6; j_gene: TRBJ1-1; CDR3nt: TGTGCCAGCAGCTTAGGCGGCAGGGTGGGGACTGAAGCTTTCTTT; CDR3aa: CASSLGGRVGTEAFF
abundance: .; len: 15; d_gene: .; v_gene: TRBV9; j_gene: TRBJ2-5; CDR3nt: TGTGCCAGCAGCGTAGCTCCCCAGGGGTCAGAGACCCAGTACTTC; CDR3aa: CASSVAPQGSETQYF
abundance: .; len: 14; d_gene: .; v_gene: TRBV27; j_gene: TRBJ2-7; CDR3nt: TGTGCCAGCAGTTTAGGGGAGGGGGTCTACGAGCAGTACTTC; CDR3aa: CASSLGEGVYEQYF
abundance: .; len: 16; d_gene: TRBD1; v_gene: TRBV5-4; j_gene: TRBJ1-2; CDR3nt: TGTGCCATCTCCCGGGGACAGGGGCCTTCGGGCTATGGCTACACCTTC; CDR3aa: CAISRGQGPSGYGYTF
abundance: .; len: 14; d_gene: .; v_gene: TRBV5-1; j_gene: TRBJ2-7; CDR3nt: TGCGCCAGCAAGCAAGGAGGGCCATCGAACGAGCAGTACTTC; CDR3aa: CASKQGGPSNEQYF
abundance: .; len: 15; d_gene: .; v_gene: TRBV18; j_gene: TRBJ2-5; CDR3nt: TGTGCCAGCTCACCAGGGTCAGGGGCCCAAGAGACCCAGTACTTC; CDR3aa: CASSPGSGAQETQYF